A selection of T cell receptor beta chains follows, all from one sample in a study of T-cell memory formation after mild COVID-19. TCRdb re-analysed the 5' RACE reads in MiXCR, keeping a single row per CDR3 protein. The sample holds around 320,000 distinct CDR3 sequences; less than 20% are singletons and the top ten take around 21%. Input material: PBMCs or a T cell subset sorted from them (not recorded which). The receptors originated from a man between 18 and 29 years old who had mild COVID-19 (a few samples of this study predate the infection). Cell type and time point are not known. Both conserved end residues are part of each CDR3. A D gene is named only where the DNA matches it firmly. Clone size is not always given. Where it is, it says once, few, many or a class for expanded clones.

TRBV5-1,14,TRBD1,TRBJ1-1,NA,CASSLRGGAPEAFF,TGCGCCAGCAGCTTAAGAGGGGGCGCGCCTGAAGCTTTCTTT
TRBV24-1,12,NA,TRBJ2-2,few,CATTGPGTELFF,TGTGCCACCACAGGCCCGGGTACGGAGCTGTTTTTT
TRBV12-3/TRBV12-4,14,TRBD1,TRBJ1-1,few,CASSFWTGSTEAFF,TGTGCCAGCAGTTTTTGGACAGGGAGCACTGAAGCTTTCTTT
TRBV4-2,14,NA,TRBJ1-3,NA,CASSQTDHPNTIYF,TGTGCCAGCAGCCAGACAGATCACCCAAACACCATATATTTT
TRBV7-2,16,TRBD2,TRBJ2-4,few,CASSSRLAGGKNIQYF,TGTGCCAGCAGCTCCAGACTAGCGGGGGGCAAAAACATTCAGTACTTC
TRBV27,13,TRBD2,TRBJ2-5,few,CASQSGLVETQYF,TGTGCCAGCCAAAGCGGACTAGTGGAGACCCAGTACTTC
TRBV7-2,16,NA,TRBJ2-5,NA,CASSLGPPGTLETQYF,TGTGCCAGCAGCTTAGGGCCCCCCGGGACTCTAGAGACCCAGTACTTC
TRBV4-1,15,NA,TRBJ2-4,few,CASSHRQVPKNIQYF,TGCGCCAGCAGCCACCGACAGGTTCCCAAAAACATTCAGTACTTC
TRBV20-1,13,NA,TRBJ1-4,few,CSVYRAANEKLFF,TGCAGTGTTTATAGGGCTGCTAATGAAAAACTGTTTTTT
TRBV6-1,11,NA,TRBJ1-2,NA,CASSEFSAGTF,TGTGCCAGCAGTGAATTCTCCGCCGGCACCTTC
TRBV27,17,NA,TRBJ1-6,few,CASSLYSRPLRRSPLHF,TGTGCCAGCAGTTTATATTCCCGGCCACTAAGACGATCACCCCTCCACTTT
TRBV18,13,NA,TRBJ2-4,NA,CASSPRSLDIQYF,TGTGCCAGCTCACCCCGCAGTTTGGACATTCAGTACTTC
TRBV7-9,12,NA,TRBJ1-3,NA,CASSLARDTIYF,TGTGCCAGCAGCTTAGCCCGGGACACCATATATTTT